This TCR beta chain came from a study of T cells after yellow fever vaccination. This clonotype occurred many times. The CDR3 sequence is 13 residues long. Germline values: CDR1 DFQATT, CDR2 SNEGSKA (reference sequence). The ends were cut back, 7 bases at V and 1 base at J, with 13 bases in the middle. Synthesis of TCR cDNA relied on 5'RACE template switching, which attached a universal primer site and UMIs. TCRdb ran MiXCR on the 5' RACE reads and lists one entry per CDR3 protein. The data hold about 300,000 distinct CDR3 sequences, with approximately 4% observed a single time. This clonotype originated in a man aged 18 to 30 who received the YFV17D yellow fever vaccine. The chain employs TRBV20-1 and TRBJ2-5; D perhaps matches TRBD1 (6 bases). Source: PBMCs, taken 5 days after the yellow fever booster vaccination. CDR3: CSVLGQIQETQYF. CDR3 sequence (DNA): TGCAGTGTTTTAGGACAGATCCAAGAGACCCAGTACTTC.